The 30 T cell receptor beta chains in this list originate from one sample, sequenced in a study of blood T cell repertoires in COVID-19. The method was immunoSEQ multiplex PCR; TCRdb's version includes in-frame clones alone and lacks a portion of them. The sample has some 230,000 clones, about 80% seen once; the top ten hold 15%. The sample taken for sequencing was PBMCs or T cells enriched from blood (not recorded which). These receptors originate from a man aged 40-50 years who had recovered from COVID-19.

This clone has just one count. V gene TRBV19 combines with J gene TRBJ1-4; D unresolved. The CDR3 length is 14 residues. V lost 3 bases to trimming and J lost 5 bases, with 10 bases between them. Germline CDR1 and CDR2: LNHDA and SQIVND (reference sequence). This CDR3 reads CASSIEGGNEKLFF. CDR3 DNA sequence: TGTGCCAGTAGTATTGAGGGCGGGAATGAAAAACTGTTTTTT.

The chain recombines TRBV5-8 with TRBJ1-1, with D possibly TRBD1 on 5 matching bases. This CDR3 region has 14 residues. V lost 2 bases, J lost 5 bases, and 13 bases lay in between. CDR1 and CDR2 from the germline V gene are SGHTS and YDEGEE. Here the CDR3 DNA reads TGTGCCAGCAGCTTCGTGCCGGGGGTAACTGAAGCTTTCTTT. This codes for CASSFVPGVTEAFF.

The rearrangement uses TRBV24-1 and TRBJ2-1; 7 bases line up with TRBD1. V lost 1 base to trimming and J lost 8 bases; unmatched junction nucleotides: 10. The CDR3 extends over 16 amino acids. Germline CDR1 and CDR2: KGHDR and SFDVKD. The CDR3 spells CATSDFRQGFADEQFF. CDR3 nucleotide sequence: TGTGCCACCAGTGATTTCAGACAGGGATTTGCGGATGAGCAGTTCTTC.

This chain uses TRBV11-2 with TRBJ1-2; TRBD1 matches 8 bases. The CDR3 runs to 16 residues. The V segment lost 5 bases and the J segment 0 bases; nucleotides outside the gene matches: 8. Germline values: CDR1 SGHAT, CDR2 FQNNGV. DNA for the CDR3: TGTGCCAGCAGCACACGCCGACAGGGGACTAACTATGGCTACACCTTC. It translates to CASSTRRQGTNYGYTF.

V and J are TRBV25-1 and TRBJ2-4; perhaps TRBD2 as D (6 bases). This CDR3 is built from 13 residues. Trimming shortened V by 8 bases and J by 5 bases, and 13 bases separated the two germline ends. Looked up from germline, CDR1 is MGHDK and CDR2 is SYGVNS. The CDR3 sequence: CASGGSPQNIQYF. In nucleotides, the CDR3 is TGTGCCAGCGGGGGGTCCCCCCAAAACATTCAGTACTTC.

The J gene is TRBJ2-1, the V gene TRBV7-8, with a possible D match to TRBD2 (6 bases). Germline lookup yields CDR1 SGHVS and CDR2 FQNEAQ. The V end was cut by 7 bases, the J end by 2 bases, with 21 bases between. CDR3 length equals 17 residues. CDR3 in DNA: TGTGCCAGCACCCAAAGCCCTCTCTCGGGGGCCTACAATGAGCAGTTCTTC. Translation: CASTQSPLSGAYNEQFF.

This clone was counted between two and nine times. This chain joins TRBV5-4 and TRBJ2-7; 9 bases fit TRBD2. The V segment lost 0 bases and the J segment 2 bases; nucleotides outside the gene matches: 6. This CDR3 comprises 16 residues. CDR1 and CDR2 (germline): SGHNT, YYREEE (reference sequence). The CDR3 DNA sequence: TGTGCCAGCAGCTTGGATGGGGCTAGCGGGACCTACGAGCAGTACTTC. Protein: CASSLDGASGTYEQYF.

The table lists this clone with a count of one. The rearrangement links TRBV4-2 to TRBJ2-7; 13 nucleotides align to TRBD2. The germline V gene has CDR1 LGHNA and CDR2 YNFKEQ. V gave up 1 base and J gave up 4 bases; unmatched junction bases: 16. The CDR3 covers 20 residues. The CDR3 loop is CASSQGLAGGPLKRGYEQYF. CDR3 DNA: TGTGCCAGCAGCCAAGGACTAGCGGGAGGCCCGTTAAAACGCGGGTACGAGCAGTACTTC.

This clone was detected ten times or more. The chain recombines TRBV3-1 (or the pseudogene TRBV3-2) with TRBJ1-2; 9 bases are a match to TRBD1. CDR3 size: 15 residues. The J segment lost 2 bases and the V segment lost 6 bases, leaving 7 bases of the junction unmatched. CDR1 and CDR2 (germline): LGHDT, YNNKEL (reference sequence). CDR3 protein: CASRYDRGRNYGYTF. DNA for the CDR3: TGTGCCAGCAGGTACGACAGGGGGAGGAACTATGGCTACACCTTC.

V is TRBV14 and J is TRBJ2-5; maybe TRBD2 (5 bases). V gave up 1 base and J gave up 5 bases, with 17 bases separating them. The CDR3 is made up of 16 amino acids. Germline CDR1 is SGHDN and CDR2 is FVKESK. This chain's CDR3 is CASSQGVSGWEETQYF. Written as DNA, the CDR3 is TGTGCCAGCAGCCAAGGAGTGTCGGGATGGGAGGAGACCCAGTACTTC.

The gene calls are TRBV5-1 and TRBJ1-2, with 9 bases that match TRBD1. V trimming: 0 bases; J trimming: 9 bases; junction bases outside the gene matches: 6. Germline assignment: CDR1 SGHRS and CDR2 YFSETQ. This CDR3 is 14 amino acids long. The DNA for the CDR3 is TGCGCCAGCAGCTTGGAGGGACAGGGCGGACGCTACACCTTC. Its protein is CASSLEGQGGRYTF.

This clone was picked up one time. The chain carries TRBV24-1 and TRBJ2-3; perhaps TRBD1 as D (5 bases). Germline V CDR1 and CDR2: KGHDR, SFDVKD. V was trimmed by 3 bases and J by 0 bases, leaving 9 bases between them. The CDR3 covers 15 residues. CDR3 sequence: CATSDRTRSTDTQYF. DNA of the CDR3: TGTGCCACCAGTGATCGGACACGGAGCACAGATACGCAGTATTTT.

The chain is built from TRBV19 and TRBJ1-2, with D possibly matching TRBD1 (5 bases). The CDR3 has 14 residues. Germline V CDR1 and CDR2: LNHDA, SQIVND (reference sequence). V was shortened by 7 bases and J by 1 base, with 13 bases between the two germline ends. CDR3 DNA sequence: TGTGCCAGTACCACCCGACAGATTAACTATGGCTACACCTTC. Translated, it gives CASTTRQINYGYTF.

Only one count was recorded for this clone. The chain joins TRBV6-5 to TRBJ1-1, with D tentatively TRBD1 (5 bases). Trimming removed 6 bases from V and 4 bases from J, with 18 bases in between. The CDR3 is 15 amino acids. Germline CDR1 MNHEY, CDR2 SVGAGI. The CDR3 is CASRAAGGVSTEAFF. CDR3 sequence (DNA): TGTGCCAGCAGGGCCGCTGGGGGGGTGAGCACTGAAGCTTTCTTT.

The gene calls are TRBV18 and TRBJ1-2, with a weak D call TRBD1 (6 bases). V lost 4 bases, J lost 3 bases, and 9 bases lay in between. This CDR3 comprises 13 residues. Germline V gene sequence: CDR1 KGHSH, CDR2 LQKENI. The CDR3 sequence: CASSQTGDYGYTF. Written as DNA, the CDR3 is TGTGCCAGCTCACAGACAGGAGACTATGGCTACACCTTC.

This rearrangement joins TRBV5-1 to TRBJ1-4; TRBD1 agrees at 10 bases. This CDR3 is 15 amino acids long. Trimming cost V 7 bases and J 3 bases; bases outside gene matches: 6. CDR1 SGHRS and CDR2 YFSETQ come from the germline V gene. The CDR3: CASRDRGAANEKLFF. As DNA, the CDR3 is TGCGCCAGCCGGGACAGGGGAGCGGCTAATGAAAAACTGTTTTTT.

This clone was recorded only once. The chain links TRBV5-1 to TRBJ1-2; 8 nucleotides agree with TRBD1. In germline, CDR1 is SGHRS, CDR2 YFSETQ. After removal of 0 bases from V and 6 bases from J, the junction contained 7 bases not matched to a gene. This CDR3 is built from 15 residues. In nucleotides, the CDR3 is TGCGCCAGCAGCTTGGTTCAGGGGGCAAAGGATGGCTACACCTTC. It is translated as CASSLVQGAKDGYTF.

The chain employs TRBV19 and TRBJ1-2, with TRBD1 matching over 11 bases. This CDR3 is built from 14 residues. Losses at the gene ends were 4 bases for V and 8 bases for J; bases not matched to a gene: 6. Germline CDR1 LNHDA, CDR2 SQIVND (reference sequence). CDR3 amino acids: CASSTGQGEGGYTF. In DNA form, the CDR3 reads TGTGCCAGTAGTACGGGACAGGGGGAAGGCGGCTACACCTTC.

The chain joins TRBV20-1 to TRBJ2-1; the D is unclear. The V gene lost 4 bases and the J gene lost 3 bases, with 4 bases spanning the gap. This CDR3 contains 11 residues. Per the germline V gene, CDR1 is DFQATT and CDR2 is SNEGSKA (reference sequence). CDR3 DNA: TGCAGTGCTATCTTCTACAATGAGCAGTTCTTC. It encodes CSAIFYNEQFF.

The chain couples TRBV7-9 to TRBJ2-7; TRBD2 matches at 8 bases. Looked up from germline, CDR1 is SEHNR and CDR2 is FQNEAQ (reference sequence). V shed 11 bases, J shed 4 bases, and the junction held 4 bases outside the gene matches. This CDR3 has 11 residues. CDR3 residues: CASGGLYEQYF. The CDR3 DNA reads TGTGCCTCGGGGGGGCTGTACGAGCAGTACTTC.

CDR3 nucleotides: TGTGCCAGCAGCTCGGGTGTGTGGACAGGGGATTCACCCCTCCACTTT. It is translated as CASSSGVWTGDSPLHF. This sequence joins TRBV5-4 and TRBJ1-6; 9 bases are a match to TRBD1. Germline values: CDR1 SGHNT, CDR2 YYREEE (reference sequence). The CDR3 covers 16 residues. The ends lost 3 bases at V and 8 bases at J; junction bases unmatched: 9.

This sequence joins TRBV6-5 and TRBJ1-5, with D unresolved. The V end was cut by 6 bases, the J end by 0 bases, with 3 bases between. This CDR3 region has 12 residues. The germline V gene encodes CDR1 MNHEY and CDR2 SVGAGI. The CDR3 region is CASSGSNQPQHF. The CDR3 DNA follows: TGTGCCAGCAGCGGTAGCAATCAGCCCCAGCATTTT.

The J gene is TRBJ1-1, the V gene TRBV4-3; D is uncertain. V lost 1 base to trimming and J lost 0 bases, with 9 bases between them. Germline V lookup: CDR1 LGHNA, CDR2 YSLEER. The CDR3 spans 15 residues. DNA for the CDR3: TGCGCCAGCAGCCAAGCCCTCGGGGTGAACACTGAAGCTTTCTTT. This translates into CASSQALGVNTEAFF.

This sequence joins TRBV5-1 and TRBJ2-1; 7 bases are a match to TRBD2. V shed 5 bases and J 4 bases; nucleotides not matched to a gene: 6. This CDR3 is 14 amino acids long. Per the germline V gene, CDR1 is SGHRS and CDR2 is YFSETQ. The CDR3 region is CASRSAGEYNEQFF. The CDR3, as DNA: TGCGCCAGCAGGTCGGCGGGGGAATACAATGAGCAGTTCTTC.

This sequence joins TRBV7-9 and TRBJ1-3; D unclear. V dropped 0 bases and J dropped 0 bases, with 9 bases sitting between them. The CDR3 has 16 residues. The germline V gene has CDR1 SEHNR and CDR2 FQNEAQ (reference sequence). CDR3 protein: CASSLAAPGSGNTIYF. The CDR3 DNA sequence: TGTGCCAGCAGCTTAGCCGCCCCGGGCTCTGGAAACACCATATATTTT.

The chain recombines TRBV29-1 with TRBJ1-1; D uncertain. The length of the CDR3 is 14 residues. Looked up from germline, CDR1 is SQVTM and CDR2 is ANQGSEA. Deletions cut 7 bases from V and 0 bases from J, with 15 bases between. The CDR3 DNA reads TGCAGCGGTGAGTACGCGTACCTGAACACTGAAGCTTTCTTT. It specifies CSGEYAYLNTEAFF.

The chain combines TRBV28 with TRBJ1-6; 7 nucleotides match TRBD1. Germline CDR1 reads MDHEN; CDR2 reads SYDVKM. V lost 7 bases to trimming and J lost 0 bases; unmatched junction nucleotides: 3. The CDR3 has 15 residues. CDR3 sequence reads: CASKTGSSYNSPLHF. In nucleotides, the CDR3 is TGTGCCAGCAAGACAGGGAGCTCCTATAATTCACCCCTCCACTTT.

The CDR3: CASSIVPGLAGGTGELFF. CDR3 in DNA: TGCGCCAGCAGCATCGTCCCTGGACTAGCGGGAGGGACCGGGGAGCTGTTTTTT. This chain uses TRBV5-1 with TRBJ2-2; TRBD2 aligns across 15 bases. The V and J ends lost 4 bases and 5 bases, in that order; junction bases with no gene match: 9. This CDR3 region has 18 residues. Germline CDR1 reads SGHRS; CDR2 reads YFSETQ.

The chain uses TRBV5-1 and TRBJ2-7; D perhaps matches TRBD2 (6 bases). V dropped 0 bases and J dropped 0 bases, with 13 bases sitting between them. This CDR3 has 16 residues. The germline CDR1 and CDR2 sequences are SGHRS and YFSETQ. The CDR3 reads CASSLEGAGSSYEQYF. The CDR3 DNA follows: TGCGCCAGCAGCTTGGAAGGGGCGGGGAGCTCCTACGAGCAGTACTTC.

The chain combines TRBV28 with TRBJ1-1; 9 positions match TRBD1. The CDR3 is 14 amino acids. CDR1 MDHEN and CDR2 SYDVKM come from the germline V gene. Trimming at V came to 8 bases and at J to 4 bases, leaving 8 bases not matched to a gene. CDR3 nucleotide sequence: TGTGCCAGCCTGACGGGACAGGGTGGCACTGAAGCTTTCTTT. Residues: CASLTGQGGTEAFF.